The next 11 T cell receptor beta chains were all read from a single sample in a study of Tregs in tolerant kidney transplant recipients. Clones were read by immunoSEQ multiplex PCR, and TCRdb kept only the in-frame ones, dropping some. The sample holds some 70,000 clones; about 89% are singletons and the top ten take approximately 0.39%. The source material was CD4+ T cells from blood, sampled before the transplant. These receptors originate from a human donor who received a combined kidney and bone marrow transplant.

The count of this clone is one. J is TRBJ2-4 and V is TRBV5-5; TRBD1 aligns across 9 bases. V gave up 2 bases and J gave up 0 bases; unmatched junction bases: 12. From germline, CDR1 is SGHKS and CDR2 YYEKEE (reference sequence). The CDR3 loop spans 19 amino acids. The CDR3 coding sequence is TGTGCCAGCAGCTTCCCGGGACAGGGACGCTTGGGAGCCAAAAACATTCAGTACTTC. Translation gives CASSFPGQGRLGAKNIQYF.

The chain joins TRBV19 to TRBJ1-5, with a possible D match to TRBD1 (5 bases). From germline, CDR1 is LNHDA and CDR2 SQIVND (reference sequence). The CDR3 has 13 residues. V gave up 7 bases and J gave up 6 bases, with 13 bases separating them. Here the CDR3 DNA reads TGTGCCAGTATGGTAGGGGATCTTCAGCCCCAGCATTTT. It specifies CASMVGDLQPQHF.

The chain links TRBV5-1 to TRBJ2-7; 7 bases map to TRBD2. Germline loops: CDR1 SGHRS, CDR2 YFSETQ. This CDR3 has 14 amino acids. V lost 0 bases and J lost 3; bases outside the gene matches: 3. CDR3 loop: CASSLAGGDYEQYF. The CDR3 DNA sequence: TGCGCCAGCAGCTTGGCGGGAGGAGACTACGAGCAGTACTTC.

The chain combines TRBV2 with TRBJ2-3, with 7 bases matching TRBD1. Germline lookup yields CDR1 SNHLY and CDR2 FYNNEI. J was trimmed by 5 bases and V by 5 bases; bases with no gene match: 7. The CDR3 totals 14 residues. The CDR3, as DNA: TGTGCCAGCAGTTCACAGGGGAGTGAAGATACGCAGTATTTT. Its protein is CASSSQGSEDTQYF.

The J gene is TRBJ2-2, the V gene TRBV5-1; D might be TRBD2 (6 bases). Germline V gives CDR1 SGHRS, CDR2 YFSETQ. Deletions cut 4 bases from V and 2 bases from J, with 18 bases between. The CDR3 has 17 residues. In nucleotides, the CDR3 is TGCGCCAGCAGCCGAATAGGGACGGGACTCAACACCGGGGAGCTGTTTTTT. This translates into CASSRIGTGLNTGELFF. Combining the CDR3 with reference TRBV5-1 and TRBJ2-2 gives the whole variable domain KAGVTQTPRYLIKTRGQQVTLSCSPISGHRSVSWYQQTPGQGLQFLFEYFSETQRNKGNFPGRFSGRQFSNSRSEMNVSTLELGDSALYLCASSRIGTGLNTGELFFGEGSRLTVL.

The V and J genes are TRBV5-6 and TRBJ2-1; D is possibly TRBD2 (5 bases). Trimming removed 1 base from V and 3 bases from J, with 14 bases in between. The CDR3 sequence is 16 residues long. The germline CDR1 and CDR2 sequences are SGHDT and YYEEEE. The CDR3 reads CASSLWGASDYNEQFF. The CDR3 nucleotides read TGTGCCAGCAGCTTGTGGGGAGCGAGCGACTACAATGAGCAGTTCTTC.

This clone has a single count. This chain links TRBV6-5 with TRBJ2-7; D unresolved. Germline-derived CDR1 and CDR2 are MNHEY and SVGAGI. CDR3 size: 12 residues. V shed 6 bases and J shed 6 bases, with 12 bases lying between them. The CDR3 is CASSPSSLEQYF. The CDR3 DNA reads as TGTGCCAGCAGCCCGAGTAGTCTCGAGCAGTACTTC.

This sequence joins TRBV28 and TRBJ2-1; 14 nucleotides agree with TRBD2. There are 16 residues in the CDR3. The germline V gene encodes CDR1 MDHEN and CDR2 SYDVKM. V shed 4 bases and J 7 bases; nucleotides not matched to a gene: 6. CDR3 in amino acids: CASSSPTSGRGNEQFF. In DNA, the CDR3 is TGTGCCAGCAGTTCGCCGACTAGCGGGAGGGGTAATGAGCAGTTCTTC.

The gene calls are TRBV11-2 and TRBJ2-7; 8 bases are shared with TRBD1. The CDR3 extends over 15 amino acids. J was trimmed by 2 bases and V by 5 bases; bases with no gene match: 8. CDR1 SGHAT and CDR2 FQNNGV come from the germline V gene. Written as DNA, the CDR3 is TGTGCCAGCAGCCGAGTGACAGGGGTTACCTACGAGCAGTACTTC. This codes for CASSRVTGVTYEQYF.

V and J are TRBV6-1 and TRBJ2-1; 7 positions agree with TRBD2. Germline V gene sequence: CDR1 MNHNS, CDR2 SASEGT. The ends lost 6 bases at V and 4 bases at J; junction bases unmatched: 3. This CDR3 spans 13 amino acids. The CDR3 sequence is CASRIAGYNEQFF. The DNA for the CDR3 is TGTGCCAGCAGAATAGCGGGTTACAATGAGCAGTTCTTC.

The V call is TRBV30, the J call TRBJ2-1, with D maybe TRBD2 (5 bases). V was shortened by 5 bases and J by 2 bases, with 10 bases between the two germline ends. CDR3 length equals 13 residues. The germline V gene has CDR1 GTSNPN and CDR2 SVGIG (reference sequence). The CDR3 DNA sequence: TGTGCCTGGGGAGCGGCTCCCTACAATGAGCAGTTCTTC. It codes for CAWGAAPYNEQFF. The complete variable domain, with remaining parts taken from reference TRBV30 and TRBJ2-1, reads SQTIHQWPATLVQPVGSPLSLECTVEGTSNPNLYWYRQAAGRGLQLLFYSVGIGQISSEVPQNLSASRPQDRQFILSSKKLLLSDSGFYLCAWGAAPYNEQFFGPGTRLTVL.